The 14 T cell receptor beta chains reported below all come from one sample, sequenced in a study of identical twins' blood T cells. In TCRdb, the 5' RACE reads were re-called with MiXCR into one record per CDR3 protein. This sample has around 380,000 distinct CDR3 sequences, with about 28% found just once. Sequenced sample: PBMCs. Source of these receptors: a woman between 18 and 49 years old in good health.

V usage is TRBV30 and J usage is TRBJ2-1; D perhaps matches TRBD1 (6 bases). Germline CDR1 GTSNPN, CDR2 SVGIG (reference sequence). The CDR3 extends over 13 amino acids. The V end was cut by 8 bases, the J end by 2 bases, with 13 bases between. The CDR3 DNA reads as TGTGCCCGGGATGGACAGACCTACAATGAGCAGTTCTTC. The encoded protein is CARDGQTYNEQFF.

This rearrangement joins TRBV7-9 to TRBJ1-1; TRBD1 agrees at 8 bases. The V gene's germline CDR1 is SEHNR and CDR2 FQNEAQ (reference sequence). V lost 5 bases, J lost 4 bases, and 15 bases stayed unmatched. The length of the CDR3 is 17 residues. CDR3 sequence (DNA): TGTGCCAGCAGCACCTGGGACAGGAGCGAAAGAAGCACTGAAGCTTTCTTT. Translating it yields CASSTWDRSERSTEAFF.

The rearrangement joins TRBV2 to TRBJ2-1; possibly TRBD2 for D (6 bases). This CDR3 region has 16 residues. Trimming removed 6 bases from V and 2 bases from J, with 17 bases in between. Germline assignment: CDR1 SNHLY and CDR2 FYNNEI. The CDR3 DNA reads as TGTGCCAGCAGGGACGGGGTAGCGGAGGCCTACAATGAGCAGTTCTTC. It encodes CASRDGVAEAYNEQFF. The full variable domain, with the rest looked up from reference TRBV2 and TRBJ2-1, is EPEVTQTPSHQVTQMGQEVILRCVPISNHLYFYWYRQILGQKVEFLVSFYNNEISEKSEIFDDQFSVERPDGSNFTLKIRSTKLEDSAMYFCASRDGVAEAYNEQFFGPGTRLTVL.

This clonotype was recorded many times. The V and J genes are TRBV10-2 and TRBJ2-3; 8 bases map to TRBD2. Germline-derived CDR1 and CDR2 are WSHSY and SAAADI. V trimming: 8 bases; J trimming: 4 bases; junction bases outside the gene matches: 5. The CDR3 loop spans 13 amino acids. The CDR3 loop is CASGFSGADTQYF. In nucleotides, the CDR3 is TGCGCCAGCGGATTTAGCGGGGCAGATACGCAGTATTTT.

Only a few counts were recorded for this clonotype. The gene calls are TRBV19 and TRBJ1-1; the D is unclear. Trimming removed 3 bases at V and 0 bases at J, with 11 bases between. Per the germline V gene, CDR1 is LNHDA and CDR2 is SQIVND (reference sequence). The CDR3 consists of 15 residues. Here the CDR3 reads CASSIGSAMNTEAFF. In DNA form, the CDR3 reads TGTGCCAGTAGTATTGGTTCAGCCATGAACACTGAAGCTTTCTTT.

CDR3 region: CASSQGPGGNRGYTF. The CDR3 nucleotides are TGCGCCAGCAGCCAAGGCCCAGGGGGAAATCGGGGCTACACCTTC. The chain combines TRBV4-1 with TRBJ1-2, with 7 bases fitting TRBD1. CDR1 is MGHRA and CDR2 is YSYEKL in the germline V gene. Unmatched junction bases numbered 10, after V lost 1 base and J lost 8 bases. The CDR3 covers 15 residues.

The CDR3 sequence: CASSSPTLRTGIADTQYF. DNA for the CDR3: TGTGCCAGCAGCTCGCCCACCCTGAGGACAGGGATTGCAGATACGCAGTATTTT. The V and J genes are TRBV6-2 or TRBV6-3 and TRBJ2-3; 8 bases are a match to TRBD1. V shed 6 bases, J shed 4 bases, and the junction held 18 bases outside the gene matches. This CDR3 has 18 amino acids. Germline loops: CDR1 MNHEY, CDR2 SVGEGT.

The chain carries TRBV5-4 and TRBJ1-2, with a weak D call TRBD1 (6 bases). Trimming took 4 bases from V and 1 from J, leaving 17 bases between them. This CDR3 has 16 amino acids. Germline V CDR1 and CDR2: SGHNT, YYREEE (reference sequence). The CDR3 here is CASSTGTTSFNYGYTF. The CDR3 coding sequence is TGTGCCAGCAGCACCGGGACAACCTCTTTTAACTATGGCTACACCTTC.

This clonotype was recorded a few times. The chain couples TRBV20-1 to TRBJ2-6; D is unclear. Between the trimmed V and J ends, which lost 0 bases and 0 bases, there was a span of 6 bases. Germline-derived CDR1 and CDR2 are DFQATT and SNEGSKA (reference sequence). This CDR3 has 15 residues. The CDR3 loop is CSAREVLSGANVLTF. CDR3 bases: TGCAGTGCTAGAGAGGTCCTCTCTGGGGCCAACGTCCTGACTTTC.

This chain links TRBV7-2 with TRBJ2-5; D is possibly TRBD2 (5 bases). Germline V CDR1 and CDR2: SGHTA, FQGNSA. The CDR3 is 18 amino acids. V was pared by 5 bases and J by 0 bases, with 22 bases between. CDR3 in amino acids: CASSHPKLIRGHQETQYF. Here the CDR3 DNA reads TGTGCCAGCAGCCACCCGAAACTAATTCGAGGGCACCAAGAGACCCAGTACTTC.

The genes are TRBV10-3 and TRBJ1-1; tentative D call: TRBD1 (5 bases). The germline gives CDR1 ENHRY, CDR2 SYGVKD. The CDR3 length is 15 residues. V lost 1 base, J lost 1 base, and 10 bases lay in between. The CDR3 DNA is TGTGCCATCAGTGAGTTAACAGGTCAGAACACTGAAGCTTTCTTT. It is translated as CAISELTGQNTEAFF.

This clonotype was found a few times. The chain couples TRBV20-1 to TRBJ2-4; perhaps D is TRBD1 or TRBD2 (6 bases each). Germline V gene data show CDR1 as DFQATT and CDR2 as SNEGSKA (reference sequence). The V end was cut by 6 bases, the J end by 7 bases, with 10 bases between. The CDR3 has 11 amino acids. The CDR3 DNA reads TGCAGTGCCCTAGGGGGGAACATTCAGTACTTC. This gives the protein CSALGGNIQYF.

Remarks on this clonotype: A read error may explain this, as a much larger clone is one base away. The rearrangement uses TRBV9 and TRBJ1-5; tentative D call: TRBD1 (5 bases). V was trimmed by 4 bases and J by 4 bases, leaving 9 bases between them. This CDR3 has 13 amino acids. Germline loops: CDR1 SGDLS, CDR2 YYNGEE. CDR3: CASSRAGNQPQHF. For the CDR3, the DNA is TGTGCCAGCAGCAGGGCAGGGAATCAGCCCCAGCATTTT.

J is TRBJ1-2 and V is TRBV12-3 or TRBV12-4; D ambiguous. This CDR3 contains 15 residues. With 5 bases removed from V and 4 bases from J, the gap between germline ends came to 17 bases. CDR3 nucleotide sequence: TGTGCCAGCAGTCCTTCCAGTGGCGCATCCTATGGCTACACCTTC. Protein product: CASSPSSGASYGYTF.